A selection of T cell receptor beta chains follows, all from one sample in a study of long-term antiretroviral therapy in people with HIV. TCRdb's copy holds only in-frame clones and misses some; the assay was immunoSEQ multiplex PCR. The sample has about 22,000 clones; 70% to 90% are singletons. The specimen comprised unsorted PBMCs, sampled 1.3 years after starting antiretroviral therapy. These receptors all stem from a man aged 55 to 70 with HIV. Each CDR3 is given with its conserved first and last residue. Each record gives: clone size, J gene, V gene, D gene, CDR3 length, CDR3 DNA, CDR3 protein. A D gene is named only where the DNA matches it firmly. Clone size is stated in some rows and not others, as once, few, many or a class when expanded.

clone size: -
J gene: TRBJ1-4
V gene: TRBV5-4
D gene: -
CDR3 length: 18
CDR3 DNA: TGTGCCAGCAGCTTGTTAGTCAGCACCTTTGCAACTAATGAAAAACTGTTTTTT
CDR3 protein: CASSLLVSTFATNEKLFF

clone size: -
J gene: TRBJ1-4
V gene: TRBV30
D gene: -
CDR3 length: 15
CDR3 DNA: TGTGCCTGGAGTATGATTAGACTCCCTAATGAAAAACTGTTTTTT
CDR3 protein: CAWSMIRLPNEKLFF

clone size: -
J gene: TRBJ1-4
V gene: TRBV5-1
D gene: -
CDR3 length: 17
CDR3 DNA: TGCGCCAGCAGCCTAACACCGATAGTTACAACTAATGAAAAACTGTTTTTT
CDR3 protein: CASSLTPIVTTNEKLFF

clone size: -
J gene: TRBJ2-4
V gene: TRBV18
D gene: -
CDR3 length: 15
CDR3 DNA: TGTGCCAGCTCACCCTTGGATGGAGCAAAAAACATTCAGTACTTC
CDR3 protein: CASSPLDGAKNIQYF

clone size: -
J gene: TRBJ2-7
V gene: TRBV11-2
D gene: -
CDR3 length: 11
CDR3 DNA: TGTGCCAGCAGCTTAGTCTACGAGCAGTACTTC
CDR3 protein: CASSLVYEQYF

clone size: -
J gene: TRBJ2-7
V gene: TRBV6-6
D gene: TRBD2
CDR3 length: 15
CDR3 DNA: TGTGCCAGCAGTTACTCGAGCGGGACGATCTACGAGCAGTACTTC
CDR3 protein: CASSYSSGTIYEQYF

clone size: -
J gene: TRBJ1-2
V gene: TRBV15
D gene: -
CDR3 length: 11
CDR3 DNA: TGTGCCACCAGCGGTGGGGCCGGCTACACCTTC
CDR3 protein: CATSGGAGYTF

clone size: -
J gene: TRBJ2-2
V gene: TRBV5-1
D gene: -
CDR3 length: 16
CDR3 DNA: TGCGCCAGCAGCTTGGACTCGGGACAGAACACCGGGGAGCTGTTTTTT
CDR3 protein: CASSLDSGQNTGELFF

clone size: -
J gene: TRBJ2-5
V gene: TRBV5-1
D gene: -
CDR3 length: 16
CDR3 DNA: TGCGCCAGCAGCTTGGGAGAGTCGGGGGCTTGGGAGACCCAGTACTTC
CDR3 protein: CASSLGESGAWETQYF

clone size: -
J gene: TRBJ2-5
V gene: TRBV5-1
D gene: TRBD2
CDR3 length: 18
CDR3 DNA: TGCGCCAGCAGCTTTGACGGGACTAGCGGGGGGGCGAGGGAGACCCAGTACTTC
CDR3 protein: CASSFDGTSGGARETQYF

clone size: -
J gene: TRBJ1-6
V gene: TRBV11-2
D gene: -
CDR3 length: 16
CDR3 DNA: TGTGCCAGCAGTCGCGCCAAGGGCTGGGATAATTCACCCCTCCACTTT
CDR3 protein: CASSRAKGWDNSPLHF

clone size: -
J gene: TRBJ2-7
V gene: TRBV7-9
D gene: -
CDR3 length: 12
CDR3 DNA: TGTGCCAGCAGCTTCGGGGTATACGAGCAGTACTTC
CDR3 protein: CASSFGVYEQYF

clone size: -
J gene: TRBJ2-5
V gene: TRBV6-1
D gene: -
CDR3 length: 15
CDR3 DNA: TGTGCCAGCAGTGATCTTGGGGGGTCGCGGGAGACCCAGTACTTC
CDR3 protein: CASSDLGGSRETQYF

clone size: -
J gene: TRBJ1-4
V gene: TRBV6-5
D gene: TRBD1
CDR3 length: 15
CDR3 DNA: TGTGCCAGCAGTTACTTAGGGACAGCTAATGAAAAACTGTTTTTT
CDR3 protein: CASSYLGTANEKLFF

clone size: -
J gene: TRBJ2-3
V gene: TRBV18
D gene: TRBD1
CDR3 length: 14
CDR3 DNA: TGTGCCAGCTCACTAGACAGGGCCACAGATACGCAGTATTTT
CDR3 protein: CASSLDRATDTQYF

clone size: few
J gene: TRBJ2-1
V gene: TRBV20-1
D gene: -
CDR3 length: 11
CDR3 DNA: TGCAGTGCTAGACTAGTCGGTGAGCAGTTCTTC
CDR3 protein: CSARLVGEQFF

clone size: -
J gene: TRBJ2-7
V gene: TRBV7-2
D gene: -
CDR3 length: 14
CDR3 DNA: TGTGCCAGCAGCCTGGACAGAACTCGCTACGAGCAGTACTTC
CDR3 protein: CASSLDRTRYEQYF

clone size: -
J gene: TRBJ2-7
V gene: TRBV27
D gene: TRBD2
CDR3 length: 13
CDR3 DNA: TGTGCCAGCAGTTTAACTAGCGGTTACGAGCAGTACTTC
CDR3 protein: CASSLTSGYEQYF

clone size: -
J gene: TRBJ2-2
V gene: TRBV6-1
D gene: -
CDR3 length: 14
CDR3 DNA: TGTGCCAGCAGTGAATTTAGGGTTGCCGGGGAGCTGTTTTTT
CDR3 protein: CASSEFRVAGELFF

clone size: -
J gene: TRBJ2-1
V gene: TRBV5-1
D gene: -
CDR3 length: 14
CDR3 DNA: TGCGCCAGCAGCTTCCCGGGTGCCTACAATGAGCAGTTCTTC
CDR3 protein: CASSFPGAYNEQFF

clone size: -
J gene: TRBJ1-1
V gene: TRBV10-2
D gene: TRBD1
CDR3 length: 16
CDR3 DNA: TGCGCCAGCAGACAAGGGGACAGGGGCCCTCACACTGAAGCTTTCTTT
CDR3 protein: CASRQGDRGPHTEAFF

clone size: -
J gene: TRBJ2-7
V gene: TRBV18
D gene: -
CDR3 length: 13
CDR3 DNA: TGTGCCAGCTCACCGACCCAACTTGGCGAGCAGTACTTC
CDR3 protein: CASSPTQLGEQYF

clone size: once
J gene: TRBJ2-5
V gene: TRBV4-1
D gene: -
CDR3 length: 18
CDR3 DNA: TGCGCCAGCAGCCAAAACCCCATACTAGGGGGATACCAAGAGACCCAGTACTTC
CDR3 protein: CASSQNPILGGYQETQYF

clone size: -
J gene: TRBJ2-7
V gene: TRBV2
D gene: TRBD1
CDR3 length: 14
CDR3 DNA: TGTGCCAGCACAAAACAGGGGGCATCGGTGGAGCAGTACTTC
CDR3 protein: CASTKQGASVEQYF

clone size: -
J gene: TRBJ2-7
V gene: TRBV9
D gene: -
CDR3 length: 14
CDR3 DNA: TGTGCCAGCAGCGTAGCCGGCCGATCCTACGAGCAGTACTTC
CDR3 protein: CASSVAGRSYEQYF

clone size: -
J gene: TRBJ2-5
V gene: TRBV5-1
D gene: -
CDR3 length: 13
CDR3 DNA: TGCGCCAGCAGCTTAGCTGGCCCAGGGACCCAGTACTTC
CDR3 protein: CASSLAGPGTQYF

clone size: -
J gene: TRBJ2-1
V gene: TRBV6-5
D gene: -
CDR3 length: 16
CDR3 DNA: TGTGCCAGCAGTTACTCGACGGGCCCTTCCTACAATGAGCAGTTCTTC
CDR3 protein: CASSYSTGPSYNEQFF

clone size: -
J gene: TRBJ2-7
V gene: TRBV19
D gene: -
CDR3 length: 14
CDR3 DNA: TGTGCCAGTATGCAAGGGGGTAACTCCTACGAGCAGTACTTC
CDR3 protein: CASMQGGNSYEQYF

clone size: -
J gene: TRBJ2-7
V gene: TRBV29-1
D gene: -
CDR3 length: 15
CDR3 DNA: TGCAGCGTTGCAGGGAGAGCGACAGCGGAGTATGGGCAGTACTTC
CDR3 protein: CSVAGRATAEYGQYF

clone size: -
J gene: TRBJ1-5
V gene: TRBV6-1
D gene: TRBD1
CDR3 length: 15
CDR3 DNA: TGTGCCAGCAGTGGCGGGACAGGGTGGAATCAGCCCCAGCATTTT
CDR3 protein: CASSGGTGWNQPQHF

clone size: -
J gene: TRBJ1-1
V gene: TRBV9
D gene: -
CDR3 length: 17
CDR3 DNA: TGTGCCAGCAGCCTGGGGGGTTCCGGGCCCGGGAACACTGAAGCTTTCTTT
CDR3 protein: CASSLGGSGPGNTEAFF

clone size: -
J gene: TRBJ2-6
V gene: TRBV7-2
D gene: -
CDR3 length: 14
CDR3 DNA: TGTGCCAGCAGCGCGGTCCCTGGGGCCAACGTCCTGACTTTC
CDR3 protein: CASSAVPGANVLTF

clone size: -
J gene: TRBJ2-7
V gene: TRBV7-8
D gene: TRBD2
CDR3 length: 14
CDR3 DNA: TGTGCCAGCAGCCGCAGCGGGGGAACCTACGAGCAGTACTTC
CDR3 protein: CASSRSGGTYEQYF

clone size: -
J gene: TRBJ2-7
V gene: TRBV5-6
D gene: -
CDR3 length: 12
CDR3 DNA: TGTGCCAGCAGCTTTAGCTCCTACGAGCAGTACTTC
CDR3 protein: CASSFSSYEQYF

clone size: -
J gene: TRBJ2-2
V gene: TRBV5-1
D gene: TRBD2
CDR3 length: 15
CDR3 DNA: TGCGCCAGCAGCACTAGGACTAGCGGGACCGGGGAGCTGTTTTTT
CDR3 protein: CASSTRTSGTGELFF

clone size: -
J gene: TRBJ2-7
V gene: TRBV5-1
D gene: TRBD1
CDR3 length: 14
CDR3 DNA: TGCGCCAGCAGCTCGCCAGGGGGTCAGGGAGAGCAGTACTTC
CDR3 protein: CASSSPGGQGEQYF

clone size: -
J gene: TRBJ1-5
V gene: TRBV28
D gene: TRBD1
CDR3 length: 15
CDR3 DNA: TGTGCCAGCAAGTCCGGGACAGGAGAGAATCAGCCCCAGCATTTT
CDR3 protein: CASKSGTGENQPQHF

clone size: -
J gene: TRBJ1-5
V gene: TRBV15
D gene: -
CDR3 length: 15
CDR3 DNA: TGTGCCACCAGCAGAGATAGAAATAGCAATCAGCCCCAGCATTTT
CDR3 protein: CATSRDRNSNQPQHF

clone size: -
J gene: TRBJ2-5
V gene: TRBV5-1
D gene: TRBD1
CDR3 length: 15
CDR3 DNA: TGCGCCAGCAGCTTGGTGCGACAGGGGAGAGAGACCCAGTACTTC
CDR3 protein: CASSLVRQGRETQYF

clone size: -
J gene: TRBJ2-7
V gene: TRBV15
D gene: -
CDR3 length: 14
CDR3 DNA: TGTGCCACCAGCAGACGAAGCTATAGGTACGAGCAGTACTTC
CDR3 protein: CATSRRSYRYEQYF

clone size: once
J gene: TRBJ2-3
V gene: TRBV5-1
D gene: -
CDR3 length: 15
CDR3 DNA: TGCGCCAGCAGCTTCTACACGGGGATCACAGATACGCAGTATTTT
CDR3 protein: CASSFYTGITDTQYF

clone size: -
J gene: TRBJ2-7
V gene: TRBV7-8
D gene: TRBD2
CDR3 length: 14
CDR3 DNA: TGTGCCAGCAGGCCCGGGACTAGCGCTTACGAGCAGTACTTC
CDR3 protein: CASRPGTSAYEQYF

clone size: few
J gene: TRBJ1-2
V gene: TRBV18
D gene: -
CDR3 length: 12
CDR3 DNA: TGTGCCAGCTCGGAGACTTACTATGGCTACACCTTC
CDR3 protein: CASSETYYGYTF

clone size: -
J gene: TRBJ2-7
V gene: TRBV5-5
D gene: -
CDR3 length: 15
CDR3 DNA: TGTGCCAGCAGCTTGCTCACAGGAATTTCCTACGAGCAGTACTTC
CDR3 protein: CASSLLTGISYEQYF

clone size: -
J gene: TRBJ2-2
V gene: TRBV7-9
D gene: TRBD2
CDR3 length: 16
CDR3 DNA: TGTGCCAGCAGCCCGCGGACTAGCGGGAGGCCCGGGGAGCTGTTTTTT
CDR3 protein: CASSPRTSGRPGELFF